These T cell receptor beta chains were read from a single sample in a study of OX40 agonist ivuxolimab in advanced cancers. TCRdb's copy holds only in-frame clones and misses some; the assay was immunoSEQ multiplex PCR. The data contain about 31,000 clones, 88% of them singletons. The specimen comprised CD4+ or CD8+ T cells sorted from blood, sampled in a trial of the OX40 agonist ivuxolimab. These receptors all stem from an adult with an advanced solid tumor such as melanoma, head and neck, liver or kidney cancer. Both conserved end residues are part of each CDR3. D genes are given only for firm matches. Not all rows give a size; the values are once, few, many and, for expanded clones, a class.

D gene: NA
clone size: NA
J gene: TRBJ2-7
V gene: TRBV12-5
CDR3 protein: CASGYSSYEQYF
CDR3 DNA: TGTGCTAGTGGTTATAGCAGCTACGAGCAGTACTTC

D gene: NA
clone size: NA
J gene: TRBJ2-7
V gene: TRBV6-5
CDR3 protein: CASGAGGAYEQYF
CDR3 DNA: TGTGCCAGCGGCGCAGGGGGGGCCTACGAGCAGTACTTC

D gene: TRBD1
clone size: NA
J gene: TRBJ2-5
V gene: TRBV11-2
CDR3 protein: CASSARDSETQYF
CDR3 DNA: TGTGCCAGCAGCGCACGGGACAGCGAGACCCAGTACTTC

D gene: TRBD2
clone size: NA
J gene: TRBJ2-3
V gene: TRBV7-9
CDR3 protein: CASSSLTLLAGGTDTQYF
CDR3 DNA: TGTGCCAGCAGCTCCCTAACCCTCCTAGCGGGGGGGACAGATACGCAGTATTTT

D gene: TRBD1
clone size: NA
J gene: TRBJ1-4
V gene: TRBV19
CDR3 protein: CACGTGDEKLFF
CDR3 DNA: TGTGCCTGTGGGACAGGGGACGAAAAACTGTTTTTT

D gene: NA
clone size: NA
J gene: TRBJ1-4
V gene: TRBV7-2
CDR3 protein: CASSAPQTIRLNEKLFF
CDR3 DNA: TGTGCCAGCAGCGCCCCTCAAACCATTAGGCTTAATGAAAAACTGTTTTTT

D gene: NA
clone size: NA
J gene: TRBJ1-2
V gene: TRBV28
CDR3 protein: CASSWRALGGYTF
CDR3 DNA: TGTGCCAGCAGCTGGAGAGCCCTGGGTGGCTACACCTTC

D gene: NA
clone size: NA
J gene: TRBJ2-6
V gene: TRBV7-7
CDR3 protein: CASSSGVQSRANVLTF
CDR3 DNA: TGTGCCAGCAGCTCCGGAGTACAAAGTCGGGCCAACGTCCTGACTTTC

D gene: TRBD1
clone size: NA
J gene: TRBJ2-7
V gene: TRBV11-2
CDR3 protein: CASSSWDRKYEQYF
CDR3 DNA: TGTGCCAGCAGCTCTTGGGACAGGAAGTACGAGCAGTACTTC

D gene: NA
clone size: NA
J gene: TRBJ1-4
V gene: TRBV27
CDR3 protein: CASSLSLNEKLFF
CDR3 DNA: TGTGCCAGCAGTTTATCCCTAAATGAAAAACTGTTTTTT

D gene: NA
clone size: many
J gene: TRBJ2-7
V gene: TRBV4-2
CDR3 protein: CASSHFVNREQYF
CDR3 DNA: TGTGCCAGCAGCCATTTCGTCAACAGGGAGCAGTACTTC

D gene: TRBD1
clone size: NA
J gene: TRBJ2-3
V gene: TRBV2
CDR3 protein: CAKRWTGGEADTQYF
CDR3 DNA: TGTGCCAAACGGTGGACAGGGGGCGAAGCAGATACGCAGTATTTT

D gene: TRBD2
clone size: NA
J gene: TRBJ2-3
V gene: TRBV6-4
CDR3 protein: CASPTASGRTDTQYF
CDR3 DNA: TGTGCCAGCCCGACCGCTAGCGGGCGCACAGATACGCAGTATTTT

D gene: TRBD1
clone size: NA
J gene: TRBJ2-3
V gene: TRBV5-1
CDR3 protein: CASSLEGQGTDTQYF
CDR3 DNA: TGCGCCAGCAGCTTGGAGGGACAGGGCACAGATACGCAGTATTTT

D gene: NA
clone size: NA
J gene: TRBJ1-1
V gene: TRBV11-3
CDR3 protein: CASSPWGGAGNTEAFF
CDR3 DNA: TGTGCCAGCAGCCCCTGGGGGGGCGCAGGAAACACTGAAGCTTTCTTT

D gene: TRBD1
clone size: NA
J gene: TRBJ2-7
V gene: TRBV6-1
CDR3 protein: CAEGQGAYEQYF
CDR3 DNA: TGTGCCGAGGGACAGGGGGCCTACGAGCAGTACTTC

D gene: TRBD1
clone size: NA
J gene: TRBJ2-7
V gene: TRBV19
CDR3 protein: CASRQDRGPYEQYF
CDR3 DNA: TGTGCCAGTAGACAAGACAGGGGGCCCTACGAGCAGTACTTC

D gene: TRBD2
clone size: NA
J gene: TRBJ2-1
V gene: TRBV7-7
CDR3 protein: CASSPLRGDNEQFF
CDR3 DNA: TGTGCTAGCAGCCCCCTGCGGGGGGACAATGAGCAGTTCTTC

D gene: TRBD2
clone size: NA
J gene: TRBJ2-5
V gene: TRBV7-3
CDR3 protein: CASSPGLAGGYQETQYF
CDR3 DNA: TGTGCCAGCAGCCCCGGACTAGCGGGGGGGTACCAAGAGACCCAGTACTTC

D gene: NA
clone size: few
J gene: TRBJ1-6
V gene: TRBV11-2
CDR3 protein: CASSLTALLNSPLHF
CDR3 DNA: TGTGCCAGCAGCTTAACAGCCCTGCTAAATTCACCCCTCCACTTT

D gene: NA
clone size: NA
J gene: TRBJ1-6
V gene: TRBV27
CDR3 protein: CASSSGIGTYNSPLHF
CDR3 DNA: TGTGCCAGCAGTTCGGGGATCGGCACCTATAATTCACCCCTCCACTTT

D gene: NA
clone size: NA
J gene: TRBJ2-2
V gene: TRBV5-1
CDR3 protein: CASSFYLLAGNTGELFF
CDR3 DNA: TGCGCCAGCAGCTTTTACTTACTAGCCGGGAACACCGGGGAGCTGTTTTTT

D gene: NA
clone size: NA
J gene: TRBJ2-5
V gene: TRBV28
CDR3 protein: CASSSIRTVQETQYF
CDR3 DNA: TGTGCCAGCAGTTCAATAAGGACGGTCCAAGAGACCCAGTACTTC

D gene: NA
clone size: NA
J gene: TRBJ2-7
V gene: TRBV27
CDR3 protein: CASRRATIYEQYF
CDR3 DNA: TGTGCCAGCAGGCGAGCAACTATTTACGAGCAGTACTTC

D gene: TRBD1
clone size: NA
J gene: TRBJ2-5
V gene: TRBV5-1
CDR3 protein: CASSLGTGQETQYF
CDR3 DNA: TGCGCCAGCAGCTTGGGGACAGGTCAAGAGACCCAGTACTTC

D gene: NA
clone size: NA
J gene: TRBJ2-1
V gene: TRBV19
CDR3 protein: CASSIFPTVSSYNEQFF
CDR3 DNA: TGTGCCAGTAGTATTTTTCCGACAGTGAGCTCCTACAATGAGCAGTTCTTC

D gene: NA
clone size: NA
J gene: TRBJ2-7
V gene: TRBV29-1
CDR3 protein: CSVGDSLYEQYF
CDR3 DNA: TGCAGCGTTGGTGACAGCCTCTACGAGCAGTACTTC

D gene: NA
clone size: NA
J gene: TRBJ2-4
V gene: TRBV19
CDR3 protein: CASSISGTSRDIQYF
CDR3 DNA: TGTGCCAGTAGTATCTCAGGTACTTCGCGGGACATTCAGTACTTC

D gene: NA
clone size: NA
J gene: TRBJ2-3
V gene: TRBV4-3
CDR3 protein: CASSQGTASTDTQYF
CDR3 DNA: TGCGCCAGCAGCCAAGGGACTGCTAGCACAGATACGCAGTATTTT

D gene: NA
clone size: NA
J gene: TRBJ1-2
V gene: TRBV7-6
CDR3 protein: CASSLDGSYTF
CDR3 DNA: TGTGCCAGCAGCTTAGACGGTAGCTACACCTTC

D gene: NA
clone size: NA
J gene: TRBJ1-1
V gene: TRBV19
CDR3 protein: CASDFGSTEAFF
CDR3 DNA: TGTGCATCTGACTTTGGTTCCACTGAAGCTTTCTTT

D gene: TRBD1
clone size: NA
J gene: TRBJ2-3
V gene: TRBV6-4
CDR3 protein: CATKDRGIGTDTQYF
CDR3 DNA: TGTGCCACCAAGGACAGGGGAATAGGCACAGATACGCAGTATTTT

D gene: NA
clone size: once
J gene: TRBJ1-1
V gene: TRBV10-3
CDR3 protein: CAISESENTEAFF
CDR3 DNA: TGTGCCATCAGTGAGAGCGAGAACACTGAAGCTTTCTTT

D gene: TRBD1
clone size: NA
J gene: TRBJ2-1
V gene: TRBV14
CDR3 protein: CASSLYRGPYNEQFF
CDR3 DNA: TGTGCCAGCAGCCTTTACAGGGGGCCCTACAATGAGCAGTTCTTC

D gene: NA
clone size: NA
J gene: TRBJ2-7
V gene: TRBV27
CDR3 protein: CASSFGKSYEQYF
CDR3 DNA: TGTGCCAGCAGTTTTGGGAAGTCCTACGAGCAGTACTTC

D gene: TRBD1
clone size: NA
J gene: TRBJ1-4
V gene: TRBV2
CDR3 protein: CASSEAGGIEKLFF
CDR3 DNA: TGTGCCAGCAGTGAGGCAGGGGGTATAGAAAAACTGTTTTTT

D gene: NA
clone size: once
J gene: TRBJ2-7
V gene: TRBV2
CDR3 protein: CASNGYEQYF
CDR3 DNA: TGTGCCAGCAACGGCTACGAGCAGTACTTC

D gene: NA
clone size: NA
J gene: TRBJ2-5
V gene: TRBV13
CDR3 protein: CASSFSDTETQYF
CDR3 DNA: TGTGCCAGCAGCTTTAGTGACACGGAGACCCAGTACTTC

D gene: NA
clone size: NA
J gene: TRBJ1-5
V gene: TRBV10-3
CDR3 protein: CAISEGRDLNQPQHF
CDR3 DNA: TGTGCCATCAGTGAAGGCCGGGACCTAAATCAGCCCCAGCATTTT

D gene: TRBD1
clone size: NA
J gene: TRBJ2-5
V gene: TRBV10-2
CDR3 protein: CASSGTGGGETQYF
CDR3 DNA: TGCGCCAGCAGTGGGACAGGGGGCGGAGAGACCCAGTACTTC

D gene: NA
clone size: NA
J gene: TRBJ2-7
V gene: TRBV7-2
CDR3 protein: CASSFGGALFSSYEQYF
CDR3 DNA: TGTGCCAGCAGCTTCGGAGGGGCCCTATTTAGCTCCTACGAGCAGTACTTC

D gene: NA
clone size: NA
J gene: TRBJ1-1
V gene: TRBV7-6
CDR3 protein: CASSLGQPNTEAFF
CDR3 DNA: TGTGCCAGCAGCTTAGGACAGCCAAACACTGAAGCTTTCTTT

D gene: TRBD1
clone size: NA
J gene: TRBJ2-7
V gene: TRBV6-1
CDR3 protein: CASSEGHQAGQGTYEQYF
CDR3 DNA: TGTGCCAGCAGTGAAGGACATCAGGCGGGACAGGGGACCTACGAGCAGTACTTC

D gene: NA
clone size: NA
J gene: TRBJ2-7
V gene: TRBV19
CDR3 protein: CASSNNRNVASYEQYF
CDR3 DNA: TGTGCCAGTAGTAATAACAGGAACGTCGCGTCCTACGAGCAGTACTTC

D gene: NA
clone size: NA
J gene: TRBJ2-7
V gene: TRBV30
CDR3 protein: CAWSAGYSYEQYF
CDR3 DNA: TGTGCCTGGAGTGCGGGCTACTCCTACGAGCAGTACTTC

D gene: NA
clone size: NA
J gene: TRBJ2-5
V gene: TRBV6-5
CDR3 protein: CASSYTSQETQYF
CDR3 DNA: TGTGCCAGCAGCTACACCAGCCAAGAGACCCAGTACTTC

D gene: NA
clone size: few
J gene: TRBJ2-7
V gene: TRBV9
CDR3 protein: CASSVWAAEGEQYF
CDR3 DNA: TGTGCCAGCAGCGTCTGGGCCGCGGAGGGGGAGCAGTACTTC

D gene: NA
clone size: NA
J gene: TRBJ1-2
V gene: TRBV11-1
CDR3 protein: CASSLDATPVNYGYTF
CDR3 DNA: TGTGCCAGCAGCTTAGATGCGACACCAGTCAACTATGGCTACACCTTC

D gene: NA
clone size: once
J gene: TRBJ2-7
V gene: TRBV5-6
CDR3 protein: CASSSYLQEAYEQYF
CDR3 DNA: TGTGCCAGCAGCTCCTACCTACAGGAAGCCTACGAGCAGTACTTC

D gene: NA
clone size: NA
J gene: TRBJ1-5
V gene: TRBV4-3
CDR3 protein: CASSPTGVDQPQHF
CDR3 DNA: TGCGCCAGCAGCCCCACGGGGGTGGATCAGCCCCAGCATTTT

D gene: TRBD1
clone size: NA
J gene: TRBJ1-5
V gene: TRBV10-2
CDR3 protein: CASSRTGSDQPQHF
CDR3 DNA: TGCGCCAGCAGCCGGACAGGGAGCGATCAGCCCCAGCATTTT

D gene: NA
clone size: NA
J gene: TRBJ1-5
V gene: TRBV6-4
CDR3 protein: CASSPGIGGNQPQHF
CDR3 DNA: TGTGCCAGCAGTCCCGGGATCGGGGGCAATCAGCCCCAGCATTTT

D gene: NA
clone size: NA
J gene: TRBJ1-1
V gene: TRBV5-4
CDR3 protein: CASSLAGYMNTEAFF
CDR3 DNA: TGTGCCAGCAGCTTGGCAGGGTACATGAACACTGAAGCTTTCTTT

D gene: NA
clone size: few
J gene: TRBJ2-1
V gene: TRBV7-3
CDR3 protein: CASSYRQTDNEQFF
CDR3 DNA: TGTGCCAGCAGCTACCGACAGACGGACAATGAGCAGTTCTTC

D gene: TRBD2
clone size: NA
J gene: TRBJ2-7
V gene: TRBV4-1
CDR3 protein: CASSHTVGSGGQSSYEQYF
CDR3 DNA: TGCGCCAGCAGCCACACCGTCGGGAGCGGGGGCCAGAGCTCCTACGAGCAGTACTTC

D gene: NA
clone size: NA
J gene: TRBJ2-5
V gene: TRBV7-3
CDR3 protein: CASSLWGSEETQYF
CDR3 DNA: TGTGCCAGCAGCTTATGGGGTTCTGAAGAGACCCAGTACTTC

D gene: NA
clone size: NA
J gene: TRBJ1-5
V gene: TRBV7-9
CDR3 protein: CASSLEGHQPQHF
CDR3 DNA: TGTGCCAGCAGCTTAGAAGGGCATCAGCCCCAGCATTTT

D gene: TRBD1
clone size: NA
J gene: TRBJ2-1
V gene: TRBV7-8
CDR3 protein: CASSLALGTGSYNEQFF
CDR3 DNA: TGTGCCAGCAGCTTAGCGCTCGGGACAGGGTCCTACAATGAGCAGTTCTTC

D gene: NA
clone size: NA
J gene: TRBJ2-1
V gene: TRBV28
CDR3 protein: CASRPPSEGVAYNEQFF
CDR3 DNA: TGTGCCAGCAGACCGCCCTCCGAAGGAGTAGCCTACAATGAGCAGTTCTTC